This TCR beta chain was obtained from a study of cytomegalovirus exposure and HLA in healthy donors. The overall study: A later analysis reported the same platform for the roughly 120 validation repertoires and the roughly 630 first-cohort repertoires. Study findings and constraints: Researchers catalogued approximately 160 TCR beta chains as cytomegalovirus-associated. Reportedly, cytomegalovirus status was diagnosed with high sensitivity and specificity. Under in vitro conditions, a few CMV-associated chains were confirmed as specific for CMV antigens.

Clones were read by immunoSEQ multiplex PCR, and TCRdb kept only the in-frame ones, dropping some. The table lists about 160,000 clones, 85% to 90% of them singletons. In germline, CDR1 is LNHDA, CDR2 SQIVND (reference sequence). J was trimmed by 5 bases and V by 7 bases; bases with no gene match: 10. The CDR3 spans 17 residues. Of note for this clone: The target antigen is unknown.

Sequenced input: PBMCs. The source of this sequence is a woman younger than 35 in good health and CMV-seropositive. The chain links TRBV19 to TRBJ2-1; 14 positions agree with TRBD2. The DNA for the CDR3 is TGTGCCAGTACCCCCATTGCGGGACTAGCGGGAGACAATGAGCAGTTCTTC. It codes for CASTPIAGLAGDNEQFF. The full variable domain, its missing parts supplied by reference TRBV19 and TRBJ2-1, is DGGITQSPKYLFRKEGQNVTLSCEQNLNHDAMYWYRQDPGQGLRLIYYSQIVNDFQKGDIAEGYSVSREKKESFPLTVTSAQKNPTAFYLCASTPIAGLAGDNEQFFGPGTRLTVL.